A selection of T cell receptor beta chains follows, all from one sample in a study of cytomegalovirus exposure and HLA in healthy donors. The repertoire was sequenced with immunoSEQ multiplex PCR; TCRdb's copy has only in-frame clones and lacks some. Of 70,000 to 75,000 clones in the sample, about 95% are singletons; the top ten hold about 2.1%. The sample taken for sequencing was PBMCs. Receptors originate from a woman aged 18 to 35 in good health and CMV-seropositive. CDR3s include the opening cysteine and the closing phenylalanine or tryptophan. The D gene is left open where the match is weak. Only some rows state a clone size, as once, few, many or a class for expanded clones.

d_call: .
j_call: TRBJ2-1
v_call: TRBV9
clone_size: .
cdr3_nt: TGTGCCAGCAGCGTAGGCCCTATAGCGGTCTCCTACAATGAGCAGTTCTTC
cdr3_aa: CASSVGPIAVSYNEQFF

d_call: .
j_call: TRBJ1-1
v_call: TRBV28
clone_size: .
cdr3_nt: TGTGCCAGCAGTTTACCAGGGAGGGACACTGAAGCTTTCTTT
cdr3_aa: CASSLPGRDTEAFF

d_call: .
j_call: TRBJ1-2
v_call: TRBV29-1
clone_size: few
cdr3_nt: TGCAGCGTTGAGCCCCCAGGCTATGGCTACACCTTC
cdr3_aa: CSVEPPGYGYTF

d_call: TRBD1
j_call: TRBJ2-3
v_call: TRBV7-9
clone_size: once
cdr3_nt: TGTGCCAGCAGCCCTCCGGGACAGGGTACAGATACGCAGTATTTT
cdr3_aa: CASSPPGQGTDTQYF

d_call: .
j_call: TRBJ2-7
v_call: TRBV11-3
clone_size: .
cdr3_nt: TGTGCCAGCAGCTTAGATGGCCACGAGCAGTACTTC
cdr3_aa: CASSLDGHEQYF

d_call: TRBD2
j_call: TRBJ2-1
v_call: TRBV15
clone_size: .
cdr3_nt: TGTGCCACCTCCGGGACTAGCGTATCCAATGAGCAGTTCTTC
cdr3_aa: CATSGTSVSNEQFF

d_call: TRBD1
j_call: TRBJ2-1
v_call: TRBV16
clone_size: .
cdr3_nt: TGTGCCAGCAGCCAAGGACAGGGAAGGTCGAATGAGCAGTTCTTC
cdr3_aa: CASSQGQGRSNEQFF

d_call: .
j_call: TRBJ1-5
v_call: TRBV19
clone_size: .
cdr3_nt: TGTGCCAGTAGTATATGGGGGGAGGGAAATCAGCCCCAGCATTTT
cdr3_aa: CASSIWGEGNQPQHF

d_call: .
j_call: TRBJ1-1
v_call: TRBV7-6
clone_size: .
cdr3_nt: TGTGCCAGCAGCTTAGGGGCAGGGATCACTGAAGCTTTCTTT
cdr3_aa: CASSLGAGITEAFF

d_call: .
j_call: TRBJ1-2
v_call: TRBV6-1
clone_size: .
cdr3_nt: TGTGCCAGCAGTGAAGGGGGGGGAGGCTACACCTTC
cdr3_aa: CASSEGGGGYTF

d_call: .
j_call: TRBJ1-1
v_call: TRBV13
clone_size: .
cdr3_nt: TGTGCCAGCAGCTCGACAGACGAAGCTTTCTTT
cdr3_aa: CASSSTDEAFF

d_call: .
j_call: TRBJ2-7
v_call: TRBV12-5
clone_size: .
cdr3_nt: TGTGCTAGTGGTTTGTCGTCGGGGGAGCAGTACTTC
cdr3_aa: CASGLSSGEQYF

d_call: TRBD1
j_call: TRBJ1-2
v_call: TRBV28
clone_size: once
cdr3_nt: TGTGCCAGCAGTCTTCCCCTCGGGACAGTATCGGGAGGCTACACCTTC
cdr3_aa: CASSLPLGTVSGGYTF

d_call: .
j_call: TRBJ2-7
v_call: TRBV7-2
clone_size: .
cdr3_nt: TGTGCCAGCAGCTTAAATCTCGGTTCCTACGAGCAGTACTTC
cdr3_aa: CASSLNLGSYEQYF

d_call: TRBD1
j_call: TRBJ1-2
v_call: TRBV5-1
clone_size: once
cdr3_nt: TGCGCCAGCAGCCACCGACAGGGGGTTAGCTATGGCTACACCTTC
cdr3_aa: CASSHRQGVSYGYTF

d_call: TRBD1
j_call: TRBJ2-7
v_call: TRBV6-6
clone_size: .
cdr3_nt: TGTGCCAGCACAAAAGCAGGACAGGGCCTGGGCTACGAGCAGTACTTC
cdr3_aa: CASTKAGQGLGYEQYF

d_call: .
j_call: TRBJ2-5
v_call: TRBV19
clone_size: .
cdr3_nt: TGTGCCAGTAGCCTTCCCCGGGGAGCGCAGAGCCAAGAGACCCAGTACTTC
cdr3_aa: CASSLPRGAQSQETQYF

d_call: TRBD1
j_call: TRBJ2-2
v_call: TRBV11-2
clone_size: .
cdr3_nt: TGTGCCAGCAGCCTCAGGAGCTCAGGACAGGGGTACACCGGGGAGCTGTTTTTT
cdr3_aa: CASSLRSSGQGYTGELFF

d_call: TRBD1
j_call: TRBJ1-1
v_call: TRBV6-5
clone_size: .
cdr3_nt: TGTGCCACCAAGACAGGGATCGCCACTGAAGCTTTCTTT
cdr3_aa: CATKTGIATEAFF

d_call: TRBD1
j_call: TRBJ1-2
v_call: TRBV25-1
clone_size: .
cdr3_nt: TGTGCCAGCAGTCCCGGGACAGGGTGGCTCTACACCTTC
cdr3_aa: CASSPGTGWLYTF

d_call: .
j_call: TRBJ2-6
v_call: TRBV15
clone_size: .
cdr3_nt: TGTGCCACCAGCAGAGAGTGGGGGCTTGGGGCCAACGTCCTGACTTTC
cdr3_aa: CATSREWGLGANVLTF

d_call: .
j_call: TRBJ1-3
v_call: TRBV4-1
clone_size: .
cdr3_nt: TGCGCCAGCAGCCAAGTCCAGGCCAGCCCGGGAAACACCATATATTTT
cdr3_aa: CASSQVQASPGNTIYF

d_call: .
j_call: TRBJ1-2
v_call: TRBV7-2
clone_size: .
cdr3_nt: TGTGCCAGCAGCCTTAGCGGGGGCAGTGGCTACACCTTC
cdr3_aa: CASSLSGGSGYTF

d_call: TRBD1
j_call: TRBJ1-4
v_call: TRBV15
clone_size: .
cdr3_nt: TGTGCCACCAGCAGGAATCCGACAGGGGGCGGTGAAAAACTGTTTTTT
cdr3_aa: CATSRNPTGGGEKLFF

d_call: TRBD1
j_call: TRBJ1-2
v_call: TRBV6-5
clone_size: .
cdr3_nt: TGTGCCAGCCGTAACCCGGGACAGCTTAACTATGGCTACACCTTC
cdr3_aa: CASRNPGQLNYGYTF

d_call: TRBD2
j_call: TRBJ2-1
v_call: TRBV5-4
clone_size: .
cdr3_nt: TGTGCCAGCAGCCCAGCGACGGGGGAGGGCTGGGGTGAGCAGTTCTTC
cdr3_aa: CASSPATGEGWGEQFF

d_call: .
j_call: TRBJ1-2
v_call: TRBV14
clone_size: .
cdr3_nt: TGTGCCAGCAGCTCACGGGGAAACCAGGGCTACACCTTC
cdr3_aa: CASSSRGNQGYTF

d_call: .
j_call: TRBJ2-1
v_call: TRBV29-1
clone_size: .
cdr3_nt: TGCAGCGTTGAAGATATACCTCTAGACTTAAGTCTGTATGAGCAGTTCTTC
cdr3_aa: CSVEDIPLDLSLYEQFF

d_call: TRBD2
j_call: TRBJ2-4
v_call: TRBV7-9
clone_size: .
cdr3_nt: TGTGCCAGCAGCTTAACGGGGGGGCCAAGGGGTCAGTACTTC
cdr3_aa: CASSLTGGPRGQYF